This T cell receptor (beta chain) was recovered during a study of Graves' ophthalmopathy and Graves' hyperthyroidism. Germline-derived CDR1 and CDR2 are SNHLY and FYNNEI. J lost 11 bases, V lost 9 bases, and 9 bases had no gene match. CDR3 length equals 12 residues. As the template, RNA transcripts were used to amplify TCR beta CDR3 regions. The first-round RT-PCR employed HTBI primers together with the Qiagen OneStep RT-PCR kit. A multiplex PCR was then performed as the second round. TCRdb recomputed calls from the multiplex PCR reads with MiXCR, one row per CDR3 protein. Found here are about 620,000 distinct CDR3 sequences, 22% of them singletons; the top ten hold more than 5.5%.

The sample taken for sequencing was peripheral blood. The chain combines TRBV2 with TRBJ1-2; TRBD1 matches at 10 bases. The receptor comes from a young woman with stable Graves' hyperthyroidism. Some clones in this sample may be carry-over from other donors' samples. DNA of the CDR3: TGTGCCAGTAGGGGACAGGGGTTTAGGTACACCTTC. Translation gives CASRGQGFRYTF. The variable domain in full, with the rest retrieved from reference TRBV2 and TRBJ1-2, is EPEVTQTPSHQVTQMGQEVILRCVPISNHLYFYWYRQILGQKVEFLVSFYNNEISEKSEIFDDQFSVERPDGSNFTLKIRSTKLEDSAMYFCASRGQGFRYTFGSGTRLTVV.